This T cell receptor beta chain originates from a study of vaccination effects on CD4 cells after COVID-19. Looking at the study overall: Early samples were taken at day +14, late at days +241, +227, +161.

As concerns this clone: As yet, its antigen is unknown.

The ViraFEST assay expanded antigen-specific CD4+ T cells with viral peptide pools before sequencing. When 10 to 11 days of culture had elapsed, CD4+ T cells were isolated. Infection dated between March and December 2020, before the Alpha, Beta and Delta variants reached the United States. Participants each got two BNT162b2 or mRNA-1273 vaccine doses. Clones were read by immunoSEQ multiplex PCR, and TCRdb kept only the in-frame ones, dropping some. In the table there are 15,000 to 20,000 clones, nearly 75% of which are singletons. Per germline, CDR1 GTSNPN and CDR2 SVGIG (reference sequence). The CDR3 has 15 residues. J lost 5 bases, V lost 3 bases, and 8 bases had no gene match.

Sequenced here: CD4+ T cells from PBMCs cultured with SARS-CoV-2 spike peptides, sampled after COVID-19 vaccination. The rearrangement links TRBV30 to TRBJ2-5, with 11 bases lining up with TRBD2. The TCR was taken from a human donor who had a prior SARS-CoV-2 infection. The DNA of the CDR3 is TGTGCCTGGAGGGTCTTAACTAGCGGGAGTGAGACCCAGTACTTC. It codes for CAWRVLTSGSETQYF.